The 20 T cell receptor beta chains below all came from one sample that was sequenced in a study of cytomegalovirus exposure and HLA in healthy donors. PCR was performed using 60 Vbeta and 13 Jbeta primers. TCRdb keeps only in-frame clones here, not all; method: immunoSEQ multiplex PCR. The sample records 120,000 to 150,000 clones, around 80% being singletons. Sequenced: PBMCs. All receptors come from a man aged 40-49 years in good health and CMV-seropositive.

The DNA for the CDR3 is TGTGCCAGCAGCTTAGCCCCTAATACAGGTCCCTACTGGGACAGGTTCGCTGAAGCTTTCTTT. This translates into CASSLAPNTGPYWDRFAEAFF. The chain combines TRBV7-6 with TRBJ1-1; 8 nucleotides agree with TRBD1. In germline, CDR1 is SGHVS, CDR2 FNYEAQ. Losses at the gene ends were 0 bases for V and 6 bases for J; bases not matched to a gene: 24. The CDR3 is 21 amino acids.

The chain recombines TRBV27 with TRBJ2-7; 7 nucleotides agree with TRBD1. The CDR3 sequence is 15 residues long. J gave up 7 bases and V 5 bases, and 14 bases lay outside the gene matches. In germline, CDR1 is MNHEY, CDR2 SMNVEV (reference sequence). CDR3 sequence: CASSRAGTDAREQYF. DNA of the CDR3: TGTGCCAGCAGTCGCGCCGGGACAGATGCTAGGGAGCAGTACTTC.

The rearrangement joins TRBV7-9 to TRBJ2-7; D gene uncertain. Per the germline V gene, CDR1 is SEHNR and CDR2 is FQNEAQ (reference sequence). The CDR3 is 14 amino acids. The ends were cut back, 2 bases at V and 2 bases at J, with 10 bases in the middle. The CDR3 DNA reads as TGTGCCAGCAGCTTAAGTCAGGTAACCTACGAGCAGTACTTC. Translated: CASSLSQVTYEQYF.

The V and J genes are TRBV5-6 and TRBJ2-2; no clear D gene. Trimming removed 0 bases from V and 4 bases from J, with 13 bases in between. The CDR3 length is 16 residues. Germline V gives CDR1 SGHDT, CDR2 YYEEEE. CDR3 DNA: TGTGCCAGCAGCTTGGATACCCTAGGAAGCACCGGGGAGCTGTTTTTT. Protein product: CASSLDTLGSTGELFF.

The rearrangement links TRBV4-3 to TRBJ2-1; D might be TRBD1 (7 bases). CDR1 and CDR2 (germline): LGHNA, YSLEER. Trimming removed 0 bases at V and 6 bases at J, with 18 bases between. This CDR3 has 17 residues. The CDR3 bases are TGCGCCAGCAGCCAAGATCACGCGCAGGGGGGTCCCAATGAGCAGTTCTTC. This codes for CASSQDHAQGGPNEQFF.

The chain has TRBV29-1 and TRBJ2-1, with D possibly matching TRBD2 (5 bases). Trimming shortened V by 0 bases and J by 12 bases, and 9 bases separated the two germline ends. CDR1 is SQVTM and CDR2 is ANQGSEA in the germline V gene. The CDR3 sequence is 11 residues long. CDR3 sequence reads: CSVEDRDRQFF. In DNA form, the CDR3 reads TGCAGCGTTGAAGATCGGGATCGGCAGTTCTTC.

The chain couples TRBV29-1 to TRBJ1-1, with D uncertain. Germline V gives CDR1 SQVTM, CDR2 ANQGSEA. The CDR3 totals 13 residues. V was clipped by 2 bases and J by 5 bases, with 12 bases between them. Written as DNA, the CDR3 is TGCAGCGTTGAACTACATCCGGAGACTGAAGCTTTCTTT. Translation: CSVELHPETEAFF.

The CDR3 region is CSVDAGQRTDTQYF. CDR3 nucleotides: TGCAGCGTTGATGCAGGTCAACGCACAGATACGCAGTATTTT. The V call is TRBV29-1, the J call TRBJ2-3, with D unclear. The CDR3 has 14 residues. V was clipped by 3 bases and J by 1 base, with 11 bases between them. CDR1 and CDR2 from the germline V gene are SQVTM and ANQGSEA.

V gene TRBV13 combines with J gene TRBJ2-5, with D possibly matching TRBD2 (5 bases). The germline V and J ends were trimmed by 4 bases and 11 bases, with 17 bases remaining between them. Per the germline V gene, CDR1 is PRHDT and CDR2 is FYEKMQ (reference sequence). The CDR3 is made up of 13 amino acids. DNA of the CDR3: TGTGCCAGCAGCTACGGAAACTACGAGCGGCAGTACTTC. Protein sequence: CASSYGNYERQYF.

This rearrangement joins TRBV6-6 to TRBJ1-1, with D unresolved. CDR1 is MNHNY and CDR2 is SVGAGI in the germline V gene (reference sequence). The CDR3 covers 14 residues. Trimming removed 3 bases at V and 1 base at J, with 9 bases between. The CDR3 DNA reads TGTGCCAGCAGTTATTCGGAGGGGAACACTGAAGCTTTCTTT. Amino acids: CASSYSEGNTEAFF.

This clone was found a few times. The chain couples TRBV19 to TRBJ1-2; 8 bases line up with TRBD1. This CDR3 spans 14 amino acids. Germline-derived CDR1 and CDR2 are LNHDA and SQIVND (reference sequence). V was pared by 8 bases and J by 1 base, with 6 bases of the junction left unmatched. In DNA form, the CDR3 reads TGTGCCAGTGCGGACAGGGCCTATAACTATGGCTACACCTTC. Residues: CASADRAYNYGYTF.

This rearrangement joins TRBV5-4 to TRBJ2-7, with a weak D call TRBD1 (5 bases). Germline V lookup: CDR1 SGHNT, CDR2 YYREEE (reference sequence). The CDR3 is made up of 13 amino acids. Trimming stripped 4 bases from V and 4 bases from J, with 12 bases between. CDR3 coding DNA: TGTGCCAGCAGCCCCACCCAGGGTTACGAGCAGTACTTC. Amino acids: CASSPTQGYEQYF.

The chain is built from TRBV2 and TRBJ1-3; D is perhaps TRBD1 (5 bases). Trimming took off 6 bases at V and 5 bases at J, with 8 bases between the two ends. The CDR3 extends over 12 amino acids. Germline V gene data show CDR1 as SNHLY and CDR2 as FYNNEI. CDR3 residues: CASSLDRNTIYF. In DNA form, the CDR3 reads TGTGCCAGCAGCCTGGACAGAAACACCATATATTTT. The full variable domain, completed using reference TRBV2 and TRBJ1-3, is EPEVTQTPSHQVTQMGQEVILRCVPISNHLYFYWYRQILGQKVEFLVSFYNNEISEKSEIFDDQFSVERPDGSNFTLKIRSTKLEDSAMYFCASSLDRNTIYFGEGSWLTVV.

The rearrangement links TRBV7-9 to TRBJ2-1; possibly TRBD2 for D (6 bases). The germline V gene has CDR1 SEHNR and CDR2 FQNEAQ (reference sequence). Trimming pared 5 bases from V and 9 bases from J, leaving 17 bases between. The CDR3 consists of 14 residues. The chain's CDR3 is CASSPLLAHSEQFF. In nucleotides, the CDR3 is TGTGCCAGCAGCCCACTACTAGCCCACAGTGAGCAGTTCTTC.

This clone showed up just a few times. The genes are TRBV10-3 and TRBJ2-7, with TRBD2 identical over 14 bases. Trimming removed 4 bases from V and 4 bases from J; junction bases left unmatched: 3. This CDR3 is built from 15 residues. Germline assignment: CDR1 ENHRY and CDR2 SYGVKD. The CDR3 sequence: CAISATSGREYEQYF. The CDR3 coding sequence is TGTGCCATCAGTGCGACTAGCGGGAGGGAATACGAGCAGTACTTC.

The chain employs TRBV5-1 and TRBJ1-2, with a possible D match to TRBD1 (5 bases). With 4 bases removed from V and 1 base from J, the gap between germline ends came to 11 bases. CDR1 SGHRS and CDR2 YFSETQ come from the germline V gene. The CDR3 consists of 14 residues. For the CDR3, the DNA is TGCGCCAGCAGCCAAACAGGAGTTAACTATGGCTACACCTTC. Protein sequence: CASSQTGVNYGYTF.

The chain uses TRBV27 and TRBJ1-5; no clear D. CDR3 length: 14 amino acids. Germline values: CDR1 MNHEY, CDR2 SMNVEV (reference sequence). Trimming pared 1 base from V and 4 bases from J, leaving 8 bases between. The CDR3 coding sequence is TGTGCCAGCAGTTTATTATCCGGGAATCAGCCCCAGCATTTT. It is translated as CASSLLSGNQPQHF.

The chain carries TRBV5-1 and TRBJ2-3, with TRBD1 as a possible D gene (6 bases). CDR1 and CDR2 from the germline V gene are SGHRS and YFSETQ. Trimming cost V 2 bases and J 0 bases, with 7 bases left between them. The CDR3 extends over 14 amino acids. The CDR3 sequence: CASSLTGSTDTQYF. Here the CDR3 DNA reads TGCGCCAGCAGCTTAACAGGGAGCACAGATACGCAGTATTTT.

This chain connects TRBV5-4 to TRBJ2-5; 11 nucleotides agree with TRBD2. The germline V gene has CDR1 SGHNT and CDR2 YYREEE (reference sequence). This CDR3 has 13 amino acids. V lost 7 bases to trimming and J lost 5 bases; unmatched junction nucleotides: 4. The CDR3 sequence: CASRLAGGETQYF. CDR3 in DNA: TGTGCCAGCCGGCTAGCGGGAGGTGAGACCCAGTACTTC.

This clone was seen more than once but under ten times. V and J are TRBV7-8 and TRBJ2-2; TRBD2 might be the D (6 bases). From germline, CDR1 is SGHVS and CDR2 FQNEAQ. This CDR3 is built from 16 residues. V was clipped by 4 bases and J by 1 base, with 13 bases between them. This CDR3 reads CASSSRGLLNTGELFF. The CDR3 nucleotides read TGTGCCAGCAGCTCCCGGGGACTTTTGAACACCGGGGAGCTGTTTTTT.